The TCR beta chain described here comes from a study of blood T cell repertoires in COVID-19. CDR1 is SEHNR and CDR2 is FQNEAQ in the germline V gene (reference sequence). The CDR3 is 16 amino acids. The junction had 10 bases not matched to a gene; V was cut back by 5 bases and J by 4 bases. Generated by immunoSEQ multiplex PCR, the TCRdb table keeps only in-frame clones and is missing some. The sample carries some 180,000 clones, roughly 80% recorded once. This sequence was found in a woman older than 75 with COVID-19, enrolled during active disease. The chain links TRBV7-9 to TRBJ2-7; TRBD1 matches at 11 bases. Specimen: peripheral blood. CDR3 coding DNA: TGTGCCAGCAGCCCAAGGACAGGGGGCATGAGATACGAGCAGTACTTC. Translated: CASSPRTGGMRYEQYF.